This T cell receptor (beta chain) was recorded in a study of blood T cell repertoires in COVID-19. Profiled with immunoSEQ multiplex PCR; TCRdb holds only in-frame clones, not every one. The profile shows 200,000 to 250,000 clones, 65% to 85% of them singletons. Germline V gene lookup returns CDR1 MDHEN and CDR2 SYDVKM. The CDR3 has 12 residues. V lost 8 bases to trimming and J lost 4 bases, with 9 bases between them. The source is a woman aged 35 to 49 with active or convalescent COVID-19. The sequenced material came from peripheral blood. The rearrangement joins TRBV28 to TRBJ1-5; maybe TRBD1 (6 bases). CDR3 nucleotides: TGTGCCAGCGCGCAGGGGAATCAGCCCCAGCATTTT. Its translation is CASAQGNQPQHF.